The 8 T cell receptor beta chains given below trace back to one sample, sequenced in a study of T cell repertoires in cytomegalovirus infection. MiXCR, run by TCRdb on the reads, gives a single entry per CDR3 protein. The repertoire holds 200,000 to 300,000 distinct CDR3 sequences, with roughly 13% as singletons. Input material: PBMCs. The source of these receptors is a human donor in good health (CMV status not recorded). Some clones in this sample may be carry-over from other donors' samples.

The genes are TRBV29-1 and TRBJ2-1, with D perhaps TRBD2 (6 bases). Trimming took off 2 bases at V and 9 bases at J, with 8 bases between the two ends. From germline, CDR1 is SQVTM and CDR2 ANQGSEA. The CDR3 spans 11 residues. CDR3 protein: CSVETAGEQFF. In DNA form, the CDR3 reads TGCAGCGTTGAAACAGCGGGTGAGCAGTTCTTC.

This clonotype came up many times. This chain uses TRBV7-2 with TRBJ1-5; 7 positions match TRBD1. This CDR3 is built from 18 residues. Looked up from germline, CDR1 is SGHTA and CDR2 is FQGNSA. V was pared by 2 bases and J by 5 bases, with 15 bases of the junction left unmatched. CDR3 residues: CASSLNDRELMVYQPQHF. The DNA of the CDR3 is TGTGCCAGCAGCTTAAACGACAGGGAGCTAATGGTTTATCAGCCCCAGCATTTT.

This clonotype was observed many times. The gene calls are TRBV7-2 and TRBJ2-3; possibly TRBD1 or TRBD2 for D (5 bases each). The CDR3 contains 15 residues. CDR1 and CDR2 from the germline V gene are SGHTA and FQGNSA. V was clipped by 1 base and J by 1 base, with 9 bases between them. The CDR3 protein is CASSLEGDRTDTQYF. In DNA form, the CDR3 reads TGTGCCAGCAGCTTAGAAGGGGACCGCACAGATACGCAGTATTTT.

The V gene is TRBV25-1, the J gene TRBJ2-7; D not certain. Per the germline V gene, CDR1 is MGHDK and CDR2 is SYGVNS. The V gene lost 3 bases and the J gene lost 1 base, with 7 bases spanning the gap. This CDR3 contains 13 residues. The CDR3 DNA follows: TGTGCCAGCAGTGACGTCGGGTCCTACGAGCAGTACTTC. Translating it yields CASSDVGSYEQYF.

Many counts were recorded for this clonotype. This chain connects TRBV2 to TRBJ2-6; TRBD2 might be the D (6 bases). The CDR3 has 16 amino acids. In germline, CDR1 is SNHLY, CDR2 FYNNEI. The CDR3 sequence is CCGDGSGSSGANVLTF. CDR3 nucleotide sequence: TGTTGTGGAGATGGTTCCGGGAGCTCTGGGGCCAACGTCCTGACTTTC.

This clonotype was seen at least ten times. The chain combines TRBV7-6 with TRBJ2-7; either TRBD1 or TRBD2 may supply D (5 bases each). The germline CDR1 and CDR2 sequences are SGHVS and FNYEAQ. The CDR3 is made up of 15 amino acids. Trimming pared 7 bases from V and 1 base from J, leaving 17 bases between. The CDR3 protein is CASTEGRDQSYEQYF. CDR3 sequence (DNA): TGTGCCAGCACCGAAGGCCGGGACCAGTCCTACGAGCAGTACTTC. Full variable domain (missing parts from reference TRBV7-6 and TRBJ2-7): GAGVSQSPRYKVTKRGQDVALRCDPISGHVSLYWYRQALGQGPEFLTYFNYEAQQDKSGLPNDRFSAERPEGSISTLTIQRTEQRDSAMYRCASTEGRDQSYEQYFGPGTRLTVT.

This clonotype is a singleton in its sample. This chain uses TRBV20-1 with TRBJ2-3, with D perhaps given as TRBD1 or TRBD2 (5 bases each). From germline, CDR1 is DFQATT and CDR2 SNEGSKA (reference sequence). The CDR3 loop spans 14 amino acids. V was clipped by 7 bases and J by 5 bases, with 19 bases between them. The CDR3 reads CSVPRDGSGDTQYF. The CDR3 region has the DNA TGCAGTGTACCCCGGGACGGATCTGGAGATACGCAGTATTTT.

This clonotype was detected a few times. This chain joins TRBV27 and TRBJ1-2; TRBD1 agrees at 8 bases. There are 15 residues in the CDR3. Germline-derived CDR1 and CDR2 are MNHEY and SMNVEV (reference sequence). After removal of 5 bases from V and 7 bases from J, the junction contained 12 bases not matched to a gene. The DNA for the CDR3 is TGTGCCAGCAGTGACGACGCGCAGGGGGCGCGTGGCTACACCTTC. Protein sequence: CASSDDAQGARGYTF.